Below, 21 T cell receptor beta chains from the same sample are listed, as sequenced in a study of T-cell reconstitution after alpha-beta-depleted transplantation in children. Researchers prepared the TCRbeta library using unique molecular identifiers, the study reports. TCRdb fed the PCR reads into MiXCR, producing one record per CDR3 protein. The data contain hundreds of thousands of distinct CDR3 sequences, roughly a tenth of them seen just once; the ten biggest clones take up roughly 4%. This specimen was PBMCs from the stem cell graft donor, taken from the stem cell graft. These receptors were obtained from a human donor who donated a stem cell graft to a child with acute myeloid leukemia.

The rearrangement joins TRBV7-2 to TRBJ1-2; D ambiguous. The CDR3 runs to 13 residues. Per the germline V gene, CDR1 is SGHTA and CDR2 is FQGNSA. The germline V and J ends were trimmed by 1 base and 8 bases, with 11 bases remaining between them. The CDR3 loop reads CASSLVAENGYTF. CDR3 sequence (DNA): TGTGCCAGCAGCTTAGTGGCAGAAAACGGCTACACCTTC.

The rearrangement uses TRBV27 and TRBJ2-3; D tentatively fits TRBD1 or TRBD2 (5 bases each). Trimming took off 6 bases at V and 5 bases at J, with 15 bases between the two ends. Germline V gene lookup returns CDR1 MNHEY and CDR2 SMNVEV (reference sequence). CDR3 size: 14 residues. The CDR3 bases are TGTGCCAGCAGGCCTGCCGGGACGTTAGATACGCAGTATTTT. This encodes CASRPAGTLDTQYF.

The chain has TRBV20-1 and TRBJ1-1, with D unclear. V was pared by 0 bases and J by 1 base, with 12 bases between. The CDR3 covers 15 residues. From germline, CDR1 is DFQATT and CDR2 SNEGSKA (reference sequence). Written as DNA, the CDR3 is TGCAGTGCTAGAGATAGGCCGTCAGGGAACACTGAAGCTTTCTTT. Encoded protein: CSARDRPSGNTEAFF.

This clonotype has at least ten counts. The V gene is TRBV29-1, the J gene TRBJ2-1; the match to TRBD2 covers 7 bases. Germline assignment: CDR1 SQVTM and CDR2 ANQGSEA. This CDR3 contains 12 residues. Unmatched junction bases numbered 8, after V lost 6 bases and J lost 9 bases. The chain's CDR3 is CSVPPSGREQFF. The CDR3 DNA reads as TGCAGCGTCCCACCTAGCGGACGTGAGCAGTTCTTC.

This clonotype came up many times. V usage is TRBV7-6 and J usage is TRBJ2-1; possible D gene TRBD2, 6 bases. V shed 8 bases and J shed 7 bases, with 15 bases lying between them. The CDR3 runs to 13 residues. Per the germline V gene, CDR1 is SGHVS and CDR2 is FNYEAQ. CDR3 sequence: CASRRAEGNEQFF. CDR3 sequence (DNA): TGTGCCAGCCGGAGGGCCGAGGGGAATGAGCAGTTCTTC.

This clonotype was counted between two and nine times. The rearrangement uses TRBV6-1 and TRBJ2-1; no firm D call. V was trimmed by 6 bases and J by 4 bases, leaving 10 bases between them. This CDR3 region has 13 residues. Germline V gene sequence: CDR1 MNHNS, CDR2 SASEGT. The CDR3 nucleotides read TGTGCCAGCAGACAACACCCTTACAATGAGCAGTTCTTC. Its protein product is CASRQHPYNEQFF.

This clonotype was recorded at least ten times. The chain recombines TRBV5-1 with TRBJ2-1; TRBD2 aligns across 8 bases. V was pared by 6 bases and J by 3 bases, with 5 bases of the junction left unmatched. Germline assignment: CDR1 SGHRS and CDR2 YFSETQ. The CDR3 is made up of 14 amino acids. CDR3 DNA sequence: TGCGCCAGCACCAGTAGCGGGGACTACAATGAGCAGTTCTTC. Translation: CASTSSGDYNEQFF.

This CDR3 is CARWSAGGPEVRAATGELFF. The CDR3 DNA is TGCGCCCGCTGGTCGGCGGGAGGGCCCGAGGTACGAGCAGCCACCGGGGAGCTGTTTTTT. This sequence joins TRBV4-3 and TRBJ2-2; 9 nucleotides match TRBD2. The trim removed 11 bases at V and 4 bases at J, leaving 26 bases unmatched. CDR1 and CDR2 (germline): LGHNA, YSLEER. The CDR3 has 20 residues.

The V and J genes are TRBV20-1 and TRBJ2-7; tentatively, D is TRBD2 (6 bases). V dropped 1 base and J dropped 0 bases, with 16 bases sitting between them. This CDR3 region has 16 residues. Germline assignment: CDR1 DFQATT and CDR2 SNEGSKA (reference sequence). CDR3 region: CSARAANREPSYEQYF. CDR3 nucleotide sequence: TGCAGTGCTAGAGCGGCCAACCGGGAGCCCTCCTACGAGCAGTACTTC.

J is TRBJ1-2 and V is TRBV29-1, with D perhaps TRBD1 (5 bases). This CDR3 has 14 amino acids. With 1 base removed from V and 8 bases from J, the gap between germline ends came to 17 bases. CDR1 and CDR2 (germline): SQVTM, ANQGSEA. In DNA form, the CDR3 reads TGCAGCGTTGAAGCCTTTCTAAGGGGAGGGGGCTACACCTTC. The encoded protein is CSVEAFLRGGGYTF.

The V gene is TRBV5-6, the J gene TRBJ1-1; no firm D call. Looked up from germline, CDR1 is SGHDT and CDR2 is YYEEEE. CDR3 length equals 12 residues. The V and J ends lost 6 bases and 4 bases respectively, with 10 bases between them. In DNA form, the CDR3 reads TGTGCCAGCAATTGGTTGGGCACTGAAGCTTTCTTT. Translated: CASNWLGTEAFF.

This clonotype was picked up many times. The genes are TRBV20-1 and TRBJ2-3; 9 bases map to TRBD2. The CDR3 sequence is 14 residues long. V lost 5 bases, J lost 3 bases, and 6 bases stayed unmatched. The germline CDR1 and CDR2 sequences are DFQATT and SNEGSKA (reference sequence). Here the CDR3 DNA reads TGCAGTGCTGTAGCGGGAGTCGGAACAGATACGCAGTATTTT. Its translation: CSAVAGVGTDTQYF.

The CDR3 DNA follows: TGTGCCATCAGTGAGGACAGGGGGCGGCCTGAGGGCTACACCTTC. This translates into CAISEDRGRPEGYTF. This sequence joins TRBV10-3 and TRBJ1-2, with 10 bases aligning to TRBD1. This CDR3 has 15 amino acids. V was clipped by 2 bases and J by 8 bases; unmatched bases: 8. Germline V gene sequence: CDR1 ENHRY, CDR2 SYGVKD.

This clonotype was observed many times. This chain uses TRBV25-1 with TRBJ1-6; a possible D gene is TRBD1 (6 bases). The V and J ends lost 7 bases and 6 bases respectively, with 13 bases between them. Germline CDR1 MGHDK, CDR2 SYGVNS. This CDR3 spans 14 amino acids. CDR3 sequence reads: CASKGEGANSPLHF. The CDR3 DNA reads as TGTGCCAGCAAGGGGGAAGGGGCTAATTCACCCCTCCACTTT.

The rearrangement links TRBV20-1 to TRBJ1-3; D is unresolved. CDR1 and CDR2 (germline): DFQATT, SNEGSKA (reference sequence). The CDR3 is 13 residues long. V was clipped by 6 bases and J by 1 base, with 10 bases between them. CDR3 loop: CSAEMGSGNTIYF. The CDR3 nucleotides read TGCAGTGCGGAGATGGGATCTGGAAACACCATATATTTT.

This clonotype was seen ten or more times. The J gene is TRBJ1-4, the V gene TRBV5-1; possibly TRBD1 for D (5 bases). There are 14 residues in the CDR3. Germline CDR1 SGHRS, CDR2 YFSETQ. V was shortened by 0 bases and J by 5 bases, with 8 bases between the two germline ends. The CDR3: CASSLAGTNEKLFF. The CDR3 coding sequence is TGCGCCAGCAGCTTGGCCGGGACGAATGAAAAACTGTTTTTT.

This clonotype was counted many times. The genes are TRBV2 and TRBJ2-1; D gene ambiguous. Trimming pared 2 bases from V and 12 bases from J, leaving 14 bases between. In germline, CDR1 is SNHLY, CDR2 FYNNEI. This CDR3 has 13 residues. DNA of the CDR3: TGTGCCAGCAGTGAATCCCTATTGGGAAGGCAGTTCTTC. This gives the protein CASSESLLGRQFF.

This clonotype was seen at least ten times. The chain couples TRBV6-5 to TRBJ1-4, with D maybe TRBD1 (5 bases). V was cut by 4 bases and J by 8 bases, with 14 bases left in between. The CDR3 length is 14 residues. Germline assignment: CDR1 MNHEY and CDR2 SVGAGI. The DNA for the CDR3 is TGTGCCAGCAGTTTCAGGGTGGTTGGGGAAAAACTGTTTTTT. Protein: CASSFRVVGEKLFF.

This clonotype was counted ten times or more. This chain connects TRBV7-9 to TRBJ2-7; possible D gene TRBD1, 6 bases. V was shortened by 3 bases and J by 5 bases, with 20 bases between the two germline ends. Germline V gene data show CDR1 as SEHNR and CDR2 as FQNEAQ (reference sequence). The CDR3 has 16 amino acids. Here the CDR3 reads CASSLGTGQGSDEQYF. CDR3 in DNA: TGTGCCAGCAGCTTGGGCACTGGGCAGGGGTCGGACGAGCAGTACTTC. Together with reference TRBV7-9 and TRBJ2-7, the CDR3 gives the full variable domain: DTGVSQNPRHKITKRGQNVTFRCDPISEHNRLYWYRQTLGQGPEFLTYFQNEAQLEKSRLLSDRFSAERPKGSFSTLEIQRTEQGDSAMYLCASSLGTGQGSDEQYFGPGTRLTVT.

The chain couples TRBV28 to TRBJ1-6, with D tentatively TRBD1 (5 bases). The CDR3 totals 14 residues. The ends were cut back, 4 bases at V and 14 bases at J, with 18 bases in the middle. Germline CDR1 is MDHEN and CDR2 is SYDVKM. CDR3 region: CASSSGPRGFTLHF. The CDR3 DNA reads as TGTGCCAGCAGTTCGGGACCCCGGGGTTTCACCCTCCACTTT.

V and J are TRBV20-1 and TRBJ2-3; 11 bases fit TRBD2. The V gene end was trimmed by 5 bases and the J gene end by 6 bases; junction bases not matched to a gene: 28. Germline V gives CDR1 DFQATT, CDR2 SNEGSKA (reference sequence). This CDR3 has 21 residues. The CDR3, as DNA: TGCAGTGCTCCAACCCCTAGAACTAATAGCGGGAGGGCTTGGACCCCGGATACGCAGTATTTT. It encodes CSAPTPRTNSGRAWTPDTQYF.